The clone carrying this T cell receptor beta chain was found a few times. Its antigen is still unknown. Germline V gives CDR1 SGHRS, CDR2 YFSETQ. The junction had 7 bases not matched to a gene; V was cut back by 2 bases and J by 3 bases. The CDR3 has 16 amino acids. The library targeted TCRbeta and was prepared with unique molecular identifiers. One entry per CDR3 protein, called by TCRdb with MiXCR from the PCR reads. The repertoire holds about 870,000 distinct CDR3 sequences, with roughly 16% as singletons. The source of the sample is a study of T-cell reconstitution after alpha-beta-depleted transplantation in children. General observations from the study: Surviving recipient cells, namely T cells and thymic progenitors, were the source of high day-60 TCRbeta diversity in some patients.

The sequence was collected from a male patient under 18 who had a stem cell transplant for acute lymphoblastic leukemia, so the T cells may come from the graft donor. The input for sequencing was PBMCs, mostly from graft donor cells, taken 360 days after TCRalphabeta/CD19-depleted stem cell transplant. The rearrangement joins TRBV5-1 to TRBJ2-7; TRBD1 matches 11 bases. CDR3: CASSFGRGTGGYEQYF. CDR3 nucleotide sequence: TGCGCCAGCAGCTTTGGCCGTGGGACAGGGGGCTACGAGCAGTACTTC. The full variable domain, in which reference TRBV5-1 and TRBJ2-7 provide the parts outside the CDR3, is KAGVTQTPRYLIKTRGQQVTLSCSPISGHRSVSWYQQTPGQGLQFLFEYFSETQRNKGNFPGRFSGRQFSNSRSEMNVSTLELGDSALYLCASSFGRGTGGYEQYFGPGTRLTVT.